The rows below give T cell receptor beta chains drawn from one sample of a study of blood T cell repertoires in COVID-19. Sequencing used immunoSEQ multiplex PCR; TCRdb keeps in-frame clones, though not all of them. The sample holds roughly 55,000 clones, less than 85% seen once. The sequencing sample was made of peripheral blood. These receptors came from a human donor in a cohort sampled during active COVID-19. Both conserved end residues are part of each CDR3. The order of the fields is clone size, J gene, V gene, D gene, CDR3 DNA, CDR3 protein. A D gene is named only where the DNA matches it firmly. The size entry is marked missing in some rows and otherwise reads once, few, many or a size class.

many	TRBJ1-4	TRBV4-1	TRBD1	TGCGCCAGCAGCCCCCCGGACAGGGATGATGAAAAACTGTTTTTT	CASSPPDRDDEKLFF
-	TRBJ2-5	TRBV6-2/TRBV6-3	-	TGTGCCAGCAGTTACTCCCGCGAAAATGTGGAGACCCAGTACTTC	CASSYSRENVETQYF
-	TRBJ1-2	TRBV5-1	TRBD1	TGCGCCAGCAGCTCTGACAGGGGCAACTATGGCTACACCTTC	CASSSDRGNYGYTF
-	TRBJ2-1	TRBV6-5	-	TGTGCCAGCCGCGGCAGGGGCAATGAGCAGTTCTTC	CASRGRGNEQFF
medium-sized	TRBJ1-5	TRBV28	-	TGTGCCAGCAGTCTCCCGGGGTTAAATCAGCCCCAGCATTTT	CASSLPGLNQPQHF
-	TRBJ2-7	TRBV19	-	TGTGCCAGTAGCGCAGGGCTCTCCTACGAGCAGTACTTC	CASSAGLSYEQYF
-	TRBJ2-6	TRBV6-2/TRBV6-3	-	TGTGCCAGCAGTTACCAAACTGGGGCCAACGTCCTGACTTTC	CASSYQTGANVLTF
-	TRBJ2-3	TRBV6-6	TRBD2	TGTGCCAGCCGATCGGCTAGCGGCTTCACAGATACGCAGTATTTT	CASRSASGFTDTQYF
-	TRBJ2-1	TRBV6-2/TRBV6-3	TRBD2	TGTGCCAGCAGTTTAATGCATGGGACTAGCCCCAGAAATGAGCAGTTCTTC	CASSLMHGTSPRNEQFF
-	TRBJ2-1	TRBV14	-	TGTGCCAGCAGCCAAGATTTAGGGACATACTACAATGAGCAGTTCTTC	CASSQDLGTYYNEQFF
-	TRBJ2-1	TRBV7-2	TRBD2	TGTGCCAGCAGAACACCTAGCGGGAGTGTCAATGAGCAGTTCTTC	CASRTPSGSVNEQFF
-	TRBJ2-1	TRBV6-6	TRBD2	TGTGCCAGCTGGGAGAGCGGGAGCTTCAATGAGCAGTTCTTC	CASWESGSFNEQFF
-	TRBJ2-3	TRBV10-1	TRBD2	TGCGCCAGCAGGAGGGAGCGGGAGCCCACAGATACGCAGTATTTT	CASRREREPTDTQYF
-	TRBJ2-7	TRBV2	TRBD2	TGTGCCAGCAGCCCCGGGGGGACTAGAGGTGCTGAGCAGTACTTC	CASSPGGTRGAEQYF
-	TRBJ1-2	TRBV6-2/TRBV6-3	-	TGTGCCAGCAGCCGGCGGGGGGATGGAGGCTACACCTTC	CASSRRGDGGYTF
-	TRBJ1-1	TRBV7-2	-	TGTGCCAGCAGCCCCCAGGGGAACACTGAAGCTTTCTTT	CASSPQGNTEAFF
-	TRBJ2-5	TRBV11-1	-	TGTGCCAGCAGCCTCGCAGGGGCCCCAAAGGAGACCCAGTACTTC	CASSLAGAPKETQYF
-	TRBJ2-1	TRBV6-4	TRBD2	TGTGCCAGCAGTGTAGAGGCGGGAGGGCCCTACAATGAGCAGTTCTTC	CASSVEAGGPYNEQFF
-	TRBJ2-1	TRBV5-6	TRBD2	TGTGCCAGCAGCTTGGGCCTAGCGGGAGCCTCGAATGAGCAGTTCTTC	CASSLGLAGASNEQFF
-	TRBJ2-1	TRBV19	-	TGTGCCAGTAGTATCTCCGTCAATGAGCAGTTCTTC	CASSISVNEQFF
many	TRBJ2-1	TRBV15	TRBD2	TGTGCCACCAGCAGAGAAGCGGGAGCCCCTTCCTACAATGAGCAGTTCTTC	CATSREAGAPSYNEQFF
-	TRBJ2-5	TRBV2	TRBD1	TGTGCCAGCAGTGCCGGACAGGGGGCTCAAGAGACCCAGTACTTC	CASSAGQGAQETQYF
-	TRBJ2-3	TRBV7-2	-	TGTGCCAGCAGCTTTAACACAGATACGCAGTATTTT	CASSFNTDTQYF
once	TRBJ2-5	TRBV19	TRBD1	TGTGCCAGTAGTGTGGACAGGGTGAGGGAGACCCAGTACTTC	CASSVDRVRETQYF
few	TRBJ2-3	TRBV6-4	TRBD2	TGTGCCAGCAGTGAATCTAGCGGGAGCACAGATACGCAGTATTTT	CASSESSGSTDTQYF
-	TRBJ2-3	TRBV9	TRBD2	TGTGCCAGCAGCGTAGCTCTAGCGGGAGGTTTGCAGTATTTT	CASSVALAGGLQYF
-	TRBJ2-7	TRBV15	-	TGTGCCACCAGCAGAGATACCCGGGAGCTAACCTACGAGCAGTACTTC	CATSRDTRELTYEQYF
-	TRBJ1-1	TRBV5-4	TRBD1	TGTGCCAGCAACCTGGACAGGGGGCAGGGTGAAGCTTTCTTT	CASNLDRGQGEAFF
-	TRBJ1-6	TRBV14	-	TGTGCCAGCAGCCGCGGAATAGCAGGGTCGGTTGGTTCACCCCTCCACTTT	CASSRGIAGSVGSPLHF
-	TRBJ2-7	TRBV6-6	TRBD2	TGTGCCAGCAGTCCAGCGGGACCGACCTACGAGCAGTACTTC	CASSPAGPTYEQYF
-	TRBJ2-5	TRBV7-9	TRBD1	TGTGCCAGCAGCTTTTATGGGACAGGGGGGGATGCAGAGACCCAGTACTTC	CASSFYGTGGDAETQYF
-	TRBJ2-3	TRBV5-1	TRBD2	TGCGCCAGCAGCTTGGTCTCTAGCGGGAGTGCAGATACGCAGTATTTT	CASSLVSSGSADTQYF
-	TRBJ2-1	TRBV4-1	TRBD1	TGCGCCAGCAGCCACCTTACAGGGGGGTCCCCTGAGCAGTTCTTC	CASSHLTGGSPEQFF
-	TRBJ2-3	TRBV7-7	-	TGTGCCAGCAGTCGGGAACCCGGGGATACGCAGTATTTT	CASSREPGDTQYF
-	TRBJ2-6	TRBV7-2	-	TGTGCCAGCAGCGTGGAGTTCTCTGGGGCCAACGTCCTGACTTTC	CASSVEFSGANVLTF
-	TRBJ1-4	TRBV29-1	-	TGCAGCGTTTCGCCCCGCTTCGGTGAAAAACTGTTTTTT	CSVSPRFGEKLFF
-	TRBJ2-7	TRBV19	-	TGTGCCAGTAGTCATCAACCGGACAGCTCCTACGAGCAGTACTTC	CASSHQPDSSYEQYF
-	TRBJ2-7	TRBV29-1	TRBD2	TGCAGCGTAATTTTTCGCGGGAGGGCCAACGAGCAGTACTTC	CSVIFRGRANEQYF